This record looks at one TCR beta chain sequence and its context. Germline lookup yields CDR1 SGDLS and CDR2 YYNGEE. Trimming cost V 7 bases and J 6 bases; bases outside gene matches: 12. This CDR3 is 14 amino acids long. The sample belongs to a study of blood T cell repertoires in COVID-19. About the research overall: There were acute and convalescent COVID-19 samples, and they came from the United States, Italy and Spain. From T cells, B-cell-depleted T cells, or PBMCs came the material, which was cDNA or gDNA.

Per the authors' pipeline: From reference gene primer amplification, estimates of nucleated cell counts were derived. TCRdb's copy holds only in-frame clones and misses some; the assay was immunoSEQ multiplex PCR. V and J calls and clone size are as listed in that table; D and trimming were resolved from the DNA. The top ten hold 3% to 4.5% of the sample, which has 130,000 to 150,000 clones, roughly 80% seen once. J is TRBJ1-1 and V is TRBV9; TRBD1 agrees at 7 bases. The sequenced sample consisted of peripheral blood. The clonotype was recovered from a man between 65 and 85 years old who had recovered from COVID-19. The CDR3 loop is CASGSRGIEAEAFF. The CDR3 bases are TGTGCCAGCGGGAGCAGGGGGATTGAGGCTGAAGCTTTCTTT.